The sequence of this T cell receptor beta chain was determined in a study of T cells after somatic rescue of genetic block. In the case of this clone: The same CDR3 arises from other DNA sequences in this sample as well.

V lost 2 bases and J 4 bases, leaving 6 bases between the germline ends. The CDR3 is 13 amino acids. Per the germline V gene, CDR1 is MNHEY and CDR2 is SMNVEV (reference sequence). TCRdb keeps only in-frame clones here, not all; method: immunoSEQ multiplex PCR. The sample shows around 67,000 clones, about 91% of them seen only once. The sequence came from a man in his forties or fifties. The sample was peripheral blood mononuclear cells (PBMCs). The gene calls are TRBV27 and TRBJ2-1; D remains ambiguous. CDR3 in DNA: TGTGCCAGCAGTTTAAGTTCATACAATGAGCAGTTCTTC. Protein: CASSLSSYNEQFF.